The clone carrying this T cell receptor beta chain appeared once. Its antigen is not known. The sample belongs to a study of shared clonotypes between healthy human individuals. Study-wide findings and caveats: A small donor pool kept down the genetic and exposure-history diversity that was represented.

Germline V CDR1 and CDR2: SGHKS, YYEKEE (reference sequence). Trimming removed 6 bases from V and 0 bases from J, with 17 bases in between. CDR3 length equals 16 residues. Profiling relied on immunoSEQ multiplex PCR, and the TCRdb table lists in-frame clones only, not all of them. The table records around 700,000 clones, just over 90% of them present only once. The naive CD8 population came from CD45RO-negative cells selected for CCR7, without terminally differentiated effector memory CD45RA+ cells. Caucasian adults residing in Nashville, Tennessee made up all the donors. The V and J genes are TRBV5-5 and TRBJ2-3; no firm D call. Sample: naive CD8+ T cells sorted from blood. This TCR came from a man aged 25-40 years in good health. CDR3: CASNNGVGSSTDTQYF. Here the CDR3 DNA reads TGTGCCAGCAACAATGGCGTTGGTTCTAGCACAGATACGCAGTATTTT.